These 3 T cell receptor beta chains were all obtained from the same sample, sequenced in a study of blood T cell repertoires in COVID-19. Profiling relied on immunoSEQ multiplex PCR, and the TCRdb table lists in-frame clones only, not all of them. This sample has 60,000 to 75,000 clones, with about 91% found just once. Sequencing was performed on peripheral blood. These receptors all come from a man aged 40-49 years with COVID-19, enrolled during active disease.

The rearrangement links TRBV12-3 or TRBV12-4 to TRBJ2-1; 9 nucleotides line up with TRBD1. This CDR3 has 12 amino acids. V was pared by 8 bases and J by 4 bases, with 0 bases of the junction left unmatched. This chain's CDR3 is CASGQGYNEQFF. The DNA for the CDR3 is TGTGCCAGCGGACAGGGGTACAATGAGCAGTTCTTC.

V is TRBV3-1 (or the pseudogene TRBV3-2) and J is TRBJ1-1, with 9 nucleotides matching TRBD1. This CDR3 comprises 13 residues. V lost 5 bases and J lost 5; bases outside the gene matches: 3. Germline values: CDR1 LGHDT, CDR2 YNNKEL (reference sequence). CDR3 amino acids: CASSLQGATEAFF. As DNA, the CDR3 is TGTGCCAGCAGCTTACAGGGGGCAACTGAAGCTTTCTTT.

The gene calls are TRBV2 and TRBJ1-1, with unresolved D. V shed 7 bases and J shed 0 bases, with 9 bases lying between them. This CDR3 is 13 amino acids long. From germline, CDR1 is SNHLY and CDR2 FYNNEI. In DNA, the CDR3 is TGTGCCAGCATGGGCCTTCTGAACACTGAAGCTTTCTTT. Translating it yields CASMGLLNTEAFF.